The present entry profiles one T cell receptor (beta chain) with its context. As yet, its antigen is unknown. Repertoires were generated with immunoSEQ multiplex PCR, while TCRdb's copy carries only in-frame clones and drops some. The table shows 80,000 to 100,000 clones, with 87% occurring only once. Pooled together were second doses at about 4 or about 12 weeks. The data were taken from a study of T cell responses to AZD1222 COVID-19 vaccine. Study-level findings and limits: In all cases, repertoires were sampled only after the peak T cell response.

Per the germline V gene, CDR1 is LGHDT and CDR2 is YNNKEL (reference sequence). V was cut by 3 bases and J by 10 bases, with 12 bases left in between. The CDR3 consists of 12 residues. This sequence joins TRBV3-1 (or the pseudogene TRBV3-2) and TRBJ1-1, with a tentative D call TRBD1 (5 bases). This sequence was found in an adult who received the AZD1222 COVID-19 vaccine. The specimen was peripheral blood, collected 28 days after the second AZD1222 dose. Here the CDR3 reads CASSHGQGSAFF. CDR3 DNA sequence: TGTGCCAGCAGCCATGGTCAGGGTTCAGCTTTCTTT.